The rows below give T cell receptor beta chains drawn from one sample of a study of shared clonotypes between healthy human individuals. Repertoires were generated with immunoSEQ multiplex PCR, while TCRdb's copy carries only in-frame clones and drops some. The table records 700,000 or so clones, around 72% of them present only once. The sequenced sample consisted of memory CD4+ T cells sorted from blood. The receptors were sampled from a woman in her twenties or thirties in good health. CDR3s include the opening cysteine and the closing phenylalanine or tryptophan. Fields, in order: V gene, D gene, clone size, J gene, CDR3 protein, CDR3 DNA. D genes are given only for firm matches. Some rows mark clone size as missing; the rest say once, few, many or name a class of expanded clone.

>TRBV6-5|.|once|TRBJ1-1
CASRTDRANTEAFF
TGTGCCAGCAGAACCGATAGGGCGAACACTGAAGCTTTCTTT
>TRBV11-2|.|.|TRBJ2-3
CASSSRQNTDTQYF
TGTGCCAGCAGCTCTCGACAGAACACAGATACGCAGTATTTT
>TRBV5-1|.|.|TRBJ1-5
CASSSEGGQPQHF
TGCGCCAGCAGCTCCGAGGGGGGGCAGCCCCAGCATTTT
>TRBV7-6|TRBD2|.|TRBJ2-5
CASSSIAGEETQYF
TGTGCCAGCAGCTCGATAGCGGGAGAAGAGACCCAGTACTTC
>TRBV7-2|.|.|TRBJ2-5
CASSLDRRKETQYF
TGTGCCAGCAGCTTAGATAGACGGAAAGAGACCCAGTACTTC
>TRBV6-4|.|.|TRBJ2-3
CASSDSTDTQYF
TGTGCCAGCAGTGACAGCACAGATACGCAGTATTTT
>TRBV10-3|.|.|TRBJ1-2
CAISEGGRVANYGYTF
TGTGCCATCAGTGAGGGGGGACGAGTAGCTAACTATGGCTACACCTTC
>TRBV2|.|few|TRBJ1-5
CASSTTQGNSNQPQHF
TGTGCCAGCAGCACTACCCAGGGAAATAGCAATCAGCCCCAGCATTTT
>TRBV7-6|TRBD2|once|TRBJ2-7
CASSLASSGRAGIHEQYF
TGTGCCAGCAGCTTAGCGTCTAGCGGGAGGGCCGGAATCCACGAGCAGTACTTC
>TRBV7-2|.|few|TRBJ2-2
CASSRNPSTNTGELFF
TGTGCCAGCAGCCGTAATCCGAGCACGAACACCGGGGAGCTGTTTTTT
>TRBV5-1|TRBD2|.|TRBJ2-7
CASSLALASGRAYEQYF
TGCGCCAGCAGCTTGGCCTTAGCCTCGGGGAGGGCCTACGAGCAGTACTTC
>TRBV5-1|TRBD2|few|TRBJ2-1
CASSLGAGEGGEQFF
TGCGCCAGCAGCTTGGGTGCGGGAGAAGGAGGTGAGCAGTTCTTC
>TRBV18|TRBD1|.|TRBJ2-3
CASSPRTGSTDTQYF
TGTGCCAGCTCACCACGGACAGGTAGCACAGATACGCAGTATTTT
>TRBV27|TRBD2|.|TRBJ2-2
CASSPLGLAGGDTGELFF
TGTGCCAGCAGTCCCCTGGGACTAGCGGGAGGGGACACCGGGGAGCTGTTTTTT
>TRBV15|.|.|TRBJ1-1
CATSPSDRVRNTEAFF
TGTGCCACCAGCCCCTCCGACAGAGTAAGGAACACTGAAGCTTTCTTT
>TRBV5-1|TRBD1|few|TRBJ1-1
CASSVVTGGAGEAFF
TGCGCCAGCAGCGTGGTGACAGGGGGCGCCGGTGAAGCTTTCTTT
>TRBV6-5|TRBD1|few|TRBJ1-1
CASSQDRVATEAFF
TGTGCCAGCAGCCAAGACAGGGTAGCGACTGAAGCTTTCTTT
>TRBV10-2|.|.|TRBJ1-1
CASSEMRGAFF
TGCGCCAGCAGTGAGATGAGGGGAGCTTTCTTT
>TRBV28|.|few|TRBJ2-7
CASSFSPELYEQYF
TGTGCCAGCAGTTTTAGTCCAGAACTCTACGAGCAGTACTTC
>TRBV7-2|.|few|TRBJ1-3
CASSLEWAGNTIYF
TGTGCCAGCAGCCTCGAGTGGGCTGGAAACACCATATATTTT
>TRBV15|TRBD1|.|TRBJ1-1
CATSRFRTGDTEAFF
TGTGCCACCAGCAGATTCCGGACAGGGGATACTGAAGCTTTCTTT
>TRBV5-1|TRBD1|.|TRBJ2-7
CASSTGQDFNEQYF
TGCGCCAGCAGCACCGGACAGGATTTTAACGAGCAGTACTTC
>TRBV19|TRBD1|.|TRBJ1-2
CASSADRGGGYTF
TGTGCCAGTAGTGCGGACAGGGGAGGAGGCTACACCTTC
>TRBV18|TRBD1|few|TRBJ2-6
CASSPAGTGFSGANVLTF
TGTGCCAGCTCACCAGCCGGGACAGGATTCTCTGGGGCCAACGTCCTGACTTTC
>TRBV28|TRBD2|once|TRBJ2-7
CASSLRLAGGIYEQYF
TGTGCCAGCAGTTTACGACTAGCGGGAGGGATCTACGAGCAGTACTTC
>TRBV4-1|.|many|TRBJ2-7
CASSQDRGGPYEQYF
TGCGCCAGCAGCCAAGATAGGGGCGGACCCTACGAGCAGTACTTC
>TRBV2|.|.|TRBJ1-5
CASSDYGLSNQPQHF
TGTGCCAGCAGCGACTATGGCTTGAGCAATCAGCCCCAGCATTTT
>TRBV28|.|.|TRBJ2-7
CASSFGGSWGEQYF
TGTGCCAGCAGTTTCGGGGGTAGTTGGGGCGAGCAGTACTTC
>TRBV5-1|TRBD2|.|TRBJ2-1
CASSEASGGYNEQFF
TGCGCCAGCAGCGAAGCTAGCGGAGGCTACAATGAGCAGTTCTTC
>TRBV6-5|TRBD1|.|TRBJ2-7
CASSTQGQFYEQYF
TGTGCCAGCAGTACCCAGGGACAGTTTTACGAGCAGTACTTC
>TRBV28|.|.|TRBJ2-7
CASRHRPVRAYEQYF
TGTGCCAGCAGACACAGACCGGTGAGGGCCTACGAGCAGTACTTC
>TRBV15|.|once|TRBJ2-3
CATSMRGDTQYF
TGTGCCACCAGCATGCGGGGAGATACGCAGTATTTT
>TRBV5-4|.|.|TRBJ1-1
CASRKAVNTEAFF
TGTGCCAGCAGAAAAGCTGTGAACACTGAAGCTTTCTTT
>TRBV28|.|.|TRBJ1-6
CASSLRSGVMALHF
TGTGCCAGCAGTTTACGGAGTGGGGTAATGGCCCTCCACTTT
>TRBV28|TRBD1|.|TRBJ1-1
CASSSRTGKAFF
TGTGCCAGCAGTTCAAGGACAGGGAAAGCTTTCTTT
>TRBV14|TRBD2|.|TRBJ2-2
CASSAVLAVTGELFF
TGTGCCAGCAGCGCCGTACTAGCGGTAACCGGGGAGCTGTTTTTT
>TRBV27|TRBD1|.|TRBJ1-1
CASSPGQGWTEAFF
TGTGCCAGCAGTCCAGGACAGGGTTGGACTGAAGCTTTCTTT
>TRBV27|TRBD2|once|TRBJ2-1
CASSSVAGASYNEQFF
TGTGCCAGCAGTTCGGTAGCGGGTGCCTCCTACAATGAGCAGTTCTTC
>TRBV7-9|TRBD1|.|TRBJ1-4
CASSLGYLGQAGTNEKLFF
TGTGCCAGCAGCTTAGGATACCTTGGACAGGCGGGAACTAATGAAAAACTGTTTTTT
>TRBV7-9|TRBD2|.|TRBJ2-7
CASSRSWTSGRASEQYF
TGTGCCAGCAGCCGGTCGTGGACTAGCGGGAGGGCGAGCGAGCAGTACTTC
>TRBV5-1|TRBD2|.|TRBJ2-2
CASGTGEWTSGNTGELFF
TGCGCCAGCGGCACCGGGGAATGGACTAGCGGGAACACCGGGGAGCTGTTTTTT
>TRBV7-2|.|once|TRBJ2-2
CASSLRSGNGELFF
TGTGCCAGCAGCTTGAGGAGCGGTAACGGGGAGCTGTTTTTT